Here is one T cell receptor beta chain with its context. Its specificity is unknown. Gene names and germline match the mouse. The read finishes 1 residue shy of the CDR3 end, and the germline J gene is used to complete it. This specimen belongs to a study of tissue T cells after allogeneic stem cell transplantation. Sequencing used immunoSEQ multiplex PCR; TCRdb keeps in-frame clones, though not all of them. The sample has around 50,000 clones, around 70% seen once; the top ten hold 0.45% to 0.7%. Between the trimmed V and J ends, which lost 2 bases and 0 bases, there was a span of 5 bases. Germline V gene data show CDR1 as NNHNN and CDR2 as SYGAGS (reference sequence). The CDR3 consists of 14 residues. The study, taken as a whole, reports: Motif-based clustering found tissue-specific repertoire signatures shared across patients, though few clones were shared. The study did not identify alloreactive or antigen-specific tissue TCRs, and some clones might be persisting host cells.

The receptor comes from a pool of C57BL/6 mice in good health. Sequencing was done on a sample of sorted cells pooled from one or two spleens. The genes are TRBV13-2 and TRBJ1-4; D is uncertain. This CDR3 is CASGETISNERLFF. CDR3 DNA, as far as it was read: TGTGCCAGCGGTGAGACAATTTCCAACGAAAGATTATTT.